The clone carrying this T cell receptor beta chain was observed a single time. Original analysis: Amplifying reference gene primers gave estimates of nucleated cell counts. Assay: immunoSEQ multiplex PCR; the TCRdb copy retains only in-frame clones and omits some. The V and J calls and clone size were taken over from that table, and D and trimming were inferred from the DNA. Among roughly 200,000 clones listed, 89% were seen once. From germline, CDR1 is SGHRS and CDR2 YFSETQ. The CDR3 is made up of 17 amino acids. V lost 4 bases, J lost 2 bases, and 12 bases stayed unmatched. The data originate from a study of blood T cell repertoires in COVID-19. Study summary: Acute and convalescent COVID-19 samples came from the United States, Italy and Spain. PBMCs, B-cell-depleted T cells, or T cells were the source of the cDNA or gDNA that made up the material.

The source of this sequence is a middle-aged man with acute or convalescent COVID-19. Sample: peripheral blood. V gene TRBV5-1 combines with J gene TRBJ2-7; 10 nucleotides line up with TRBD2. CDR3 sequence reads: CASSPGLARRGTYEQYF. CDR3 nucleotide sequence: TGCGCCAGCAGCCCGGGACTAGCGAGGAGGGGGACCTACGAGCAGTACTTC.